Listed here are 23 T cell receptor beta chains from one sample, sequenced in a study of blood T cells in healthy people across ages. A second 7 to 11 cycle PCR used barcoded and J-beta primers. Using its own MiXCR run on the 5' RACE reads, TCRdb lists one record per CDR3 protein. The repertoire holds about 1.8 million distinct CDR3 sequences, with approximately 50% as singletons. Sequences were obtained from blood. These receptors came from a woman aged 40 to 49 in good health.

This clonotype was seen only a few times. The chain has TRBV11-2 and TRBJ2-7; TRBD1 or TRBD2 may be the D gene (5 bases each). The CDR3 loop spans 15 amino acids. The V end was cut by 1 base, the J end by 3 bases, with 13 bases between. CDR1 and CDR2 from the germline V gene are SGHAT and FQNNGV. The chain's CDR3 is CASSLVGRMYYEQYF. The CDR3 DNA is TGTGCCAGCAGCTTAGTGGGACGTATGTACTACGAGCAGTACTTC.

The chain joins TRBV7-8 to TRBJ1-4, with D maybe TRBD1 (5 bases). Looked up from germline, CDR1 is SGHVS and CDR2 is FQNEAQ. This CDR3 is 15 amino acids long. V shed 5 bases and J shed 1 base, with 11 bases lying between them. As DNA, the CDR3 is TGTGCCAGCAGCCCAGAGAGGGGAACTAATGAAAAACTGTTTTTT. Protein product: CASSPERGTNEKLFF.

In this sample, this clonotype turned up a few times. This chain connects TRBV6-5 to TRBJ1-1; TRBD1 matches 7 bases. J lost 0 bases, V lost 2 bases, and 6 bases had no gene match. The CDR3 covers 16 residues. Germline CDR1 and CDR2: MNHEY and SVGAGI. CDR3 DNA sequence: TGTGCCAGCAGTTACCTGACAGGGAGATTGAACACTGAAGCTTTCTTT. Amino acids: CASSYLTGRLNTEAFF.

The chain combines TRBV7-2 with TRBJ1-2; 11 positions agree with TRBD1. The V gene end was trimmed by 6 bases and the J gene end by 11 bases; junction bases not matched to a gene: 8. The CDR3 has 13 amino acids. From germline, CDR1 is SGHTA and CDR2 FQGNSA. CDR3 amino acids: CASRPAGTGGYTF. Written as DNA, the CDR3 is TGTGCCAGCAGGCCAGCCGGGACAGGGGGATACACCTTC.

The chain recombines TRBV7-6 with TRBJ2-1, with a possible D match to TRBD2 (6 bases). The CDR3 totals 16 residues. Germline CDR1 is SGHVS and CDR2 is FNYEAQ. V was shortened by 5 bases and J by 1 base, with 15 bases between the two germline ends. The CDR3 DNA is TGTGCCAGCAGCCAAACGGAGGGAAAGTCCTACAATGAGCAGTTCTTC. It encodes CASSQTEGKSYNEQFF.

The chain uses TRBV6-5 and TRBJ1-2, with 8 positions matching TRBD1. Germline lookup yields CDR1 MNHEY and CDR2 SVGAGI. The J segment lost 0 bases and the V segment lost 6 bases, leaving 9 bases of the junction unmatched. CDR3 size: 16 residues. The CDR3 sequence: CASSYGTGASNYGYTF. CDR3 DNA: TGTGCCAGCAGCTATGGGACAGGCGCCTCTAACTATGGCTACACCTTC.

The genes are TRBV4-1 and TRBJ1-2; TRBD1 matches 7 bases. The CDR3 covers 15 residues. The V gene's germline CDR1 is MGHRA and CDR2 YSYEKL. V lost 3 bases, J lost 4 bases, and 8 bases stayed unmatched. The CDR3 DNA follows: TGCGCCAGCAGCCAGGGACAGAGAGTACTCTATGGCTACACCTTC. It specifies CASSQGQRVLYGYTF.

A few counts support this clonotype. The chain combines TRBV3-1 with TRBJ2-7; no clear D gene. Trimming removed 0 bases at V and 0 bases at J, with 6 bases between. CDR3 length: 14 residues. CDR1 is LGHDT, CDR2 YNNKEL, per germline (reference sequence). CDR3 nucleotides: TGTGCCAGCAGCCAAGATCTCAACTCCTACGAGCAGTACTTC. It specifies CASSQDLNSYEQYF.

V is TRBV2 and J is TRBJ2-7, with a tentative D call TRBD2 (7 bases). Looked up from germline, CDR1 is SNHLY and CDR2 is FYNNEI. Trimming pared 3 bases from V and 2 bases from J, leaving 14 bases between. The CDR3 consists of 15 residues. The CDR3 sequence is CASSETGGGTYEQYF. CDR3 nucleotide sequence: TGTGCCAGCAGTGAGACTGGGGGGGGCACCTACGAGCAGTACTTC.

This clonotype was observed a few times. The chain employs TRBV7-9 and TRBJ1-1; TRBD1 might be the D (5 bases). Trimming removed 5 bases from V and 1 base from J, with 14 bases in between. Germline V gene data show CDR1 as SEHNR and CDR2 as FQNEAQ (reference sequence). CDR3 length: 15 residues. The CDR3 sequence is CASSPVWGANTEAFF. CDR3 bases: TGTGCCAGCAGCCCGGTTTGGGGCGCGAACACTGAAGCTTTCTTT.

The CDR3 protein is CASNTGLAYNEQFF. As DNA, the CDR3 is TGTGCCAGCAACACCGGACTCGCCTACAATGAGCAGTTCTTC. The V and J genes are TRBV4-2 and TRBJ2-1; a possible D gene is TRBD2 (5 bases). Trimming stripped 7 bases from V and 2 bases from J, with 12 bases between. Germline CDR1 reads LGHNA; CDR2 reads YNFKEQ. This CDR3 spans 14 amino acids.

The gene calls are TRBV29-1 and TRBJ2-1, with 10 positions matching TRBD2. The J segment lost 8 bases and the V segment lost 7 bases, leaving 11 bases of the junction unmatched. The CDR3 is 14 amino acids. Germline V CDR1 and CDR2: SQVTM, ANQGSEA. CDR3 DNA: TGCAGCGCTGGGACTAGCGCCGATGGAGATGAGCAGTTCTTC. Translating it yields CSAGTSADGDEQFF.

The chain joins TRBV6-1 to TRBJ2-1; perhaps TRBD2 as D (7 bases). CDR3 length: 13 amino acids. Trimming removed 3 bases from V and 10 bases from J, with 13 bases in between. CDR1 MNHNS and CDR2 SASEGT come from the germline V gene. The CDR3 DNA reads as TGTGCCAGCAGTGAGGGAGGGGGGGTCGAGCAGTTCTTC. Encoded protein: CASSEGGGVEQFF.

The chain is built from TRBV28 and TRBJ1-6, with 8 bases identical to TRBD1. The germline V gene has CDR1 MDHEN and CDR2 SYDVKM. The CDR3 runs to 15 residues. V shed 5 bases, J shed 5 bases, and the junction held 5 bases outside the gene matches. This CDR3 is CASSPRGPDNSPLHF. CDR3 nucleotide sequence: TGTGCCAGCAGTCCCAGGGGGCCGGATAATTCACCCCTCCACTTT.

The CDR3 nucleotides read TGTGCCAGCAGCTTAACTGGGACAGTCCAAGAGACCCAGTACTTC. Its protein is CASSLTGTVQETQYF. The rearrangement joins TRBV7-3 to TRBJ2-5; 7 nucleotides align to TRBD1. Germline lookup yields CDR1 SGHTA and CDR2 FQGTGA. The CDR3 covers 15 residues. The trim removed 0 bases at V and 1 base at J, leaving 2 bases unmatched.

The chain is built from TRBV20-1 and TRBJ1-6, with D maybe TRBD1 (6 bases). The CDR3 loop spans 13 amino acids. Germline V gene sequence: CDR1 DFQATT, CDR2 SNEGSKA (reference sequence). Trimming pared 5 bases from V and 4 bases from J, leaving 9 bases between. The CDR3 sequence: CSAQGQYNSPLHF. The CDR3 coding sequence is TGCAGTGCTCAGGGACAATATAATTCACCCCTCCACTTT.

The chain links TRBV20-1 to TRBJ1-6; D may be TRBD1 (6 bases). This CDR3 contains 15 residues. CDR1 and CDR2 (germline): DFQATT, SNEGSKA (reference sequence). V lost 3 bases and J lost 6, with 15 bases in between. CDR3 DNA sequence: TGCAGTGCTAGTGGGGGCGCGCATAGTAATTCACCCCTCCACTTT. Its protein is CSASGGAHSNSPLHF.

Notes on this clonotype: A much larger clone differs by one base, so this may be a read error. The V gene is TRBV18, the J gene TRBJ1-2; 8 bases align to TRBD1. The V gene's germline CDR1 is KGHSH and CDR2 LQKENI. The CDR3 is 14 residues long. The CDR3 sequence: CTSSRTGRDYGYTF. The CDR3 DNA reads TGTACCAGCTCACGGACAGGGAGGGACTATGGCTACACCTTC.

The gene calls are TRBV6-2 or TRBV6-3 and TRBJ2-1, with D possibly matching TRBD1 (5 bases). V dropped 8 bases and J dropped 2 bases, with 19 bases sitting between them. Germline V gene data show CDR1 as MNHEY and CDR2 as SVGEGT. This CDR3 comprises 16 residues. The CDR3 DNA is TGTGCCAGCTCGAAGGGGTCCGCCGTAGCCTACAATGAGCAGTTCTTC. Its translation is CASSKGSAVAYNEQFF.

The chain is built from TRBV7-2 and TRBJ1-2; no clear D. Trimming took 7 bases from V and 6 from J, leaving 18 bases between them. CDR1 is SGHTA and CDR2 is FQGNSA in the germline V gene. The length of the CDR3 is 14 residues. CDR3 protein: CASIPGPKEDGYTF. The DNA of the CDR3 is TGTGCCAGCATCCCGGGCCCCAAGGAGGATGGCTACACCTTC. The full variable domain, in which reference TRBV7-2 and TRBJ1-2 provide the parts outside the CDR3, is GAGVSQSPSNKVTEKGKDVELRCDPISGHTALYWYRQSLGQGLEFLIYFQGNSAPDKSGLPSDRFSAERTGGSVSTLTIQRTQQEDSAVYLCASIPGPKEDGYTFGSGTRLTVV.

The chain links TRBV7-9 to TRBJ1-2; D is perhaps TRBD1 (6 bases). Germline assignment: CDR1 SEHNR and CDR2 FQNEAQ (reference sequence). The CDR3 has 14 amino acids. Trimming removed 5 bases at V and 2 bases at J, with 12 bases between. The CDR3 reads CASSRGTTNYGYTF. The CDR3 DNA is TGTGCCAGCAGCCGCGGGACAACCAACTATGGCTACACCTTC.

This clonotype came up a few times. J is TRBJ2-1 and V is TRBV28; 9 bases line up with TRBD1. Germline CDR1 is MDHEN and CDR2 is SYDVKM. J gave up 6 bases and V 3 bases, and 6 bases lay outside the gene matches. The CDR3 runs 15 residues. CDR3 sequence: CASSLDRGWGNEQFF. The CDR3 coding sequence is TGTGCCAGCAGTTTGGACAGGGGATGGGGCAATGAGCAGTTCTTC. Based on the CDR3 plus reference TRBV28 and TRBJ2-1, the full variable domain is DVKVTQSSRYLVKRTGEKVFLECVQDMDHENMFWYRQDPGLGLRLIYFSYDVKMKEKGDIPEGYSVSREKKERFSLILESASTNQTSMYLCASSLDRGWGNEQFFGPGTRLTVL.

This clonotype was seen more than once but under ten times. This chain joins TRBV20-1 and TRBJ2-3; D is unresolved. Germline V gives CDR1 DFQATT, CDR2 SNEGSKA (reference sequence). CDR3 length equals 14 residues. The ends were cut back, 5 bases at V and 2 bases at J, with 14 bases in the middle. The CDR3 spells CSAEPFVTTDTQYF. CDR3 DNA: TGCAGTGCTGAGCCCTTTGTCACCACAGATACGCAGTATTTT.